The source of this T cell receptor (beta chain) is a study of blood T cell repertoires in COVID-19. At the level of the study: Acute and convalescent COVID-19 specimens originated in the United States, Italy and Spain. Nucleic acid was either cDNA or gDNA, and it came from T cells, B-cell-depleted T cells, or PBMCs.

TCRdb keeps only in-frame clones here, not all; method: immunoSEQ multiplex PCR. The sample contains 80,000 to 100,000 clones, about nine tenths of which appear only once. This clone has only one observation. Germline V gene lookup returns CDR1 MNHEY and CDR2 SVGAGI. Trimming cost V 6 bases and J 2 bases; bases outside gene matches: 3. CDR3 length equals 14 residues. The sample consisted of peripheral blood. The chain employs TRBV6-5 and TRBJ1-5; TRBD1 matches 8 bases. The origin of this receptor is a human donor with active COVID-19. The donor label of this sample is uncertain. CDR3 region: CASSADRGNQPQHF. CDR3 bases: TGTGCCAGCAGCGCGGACAGGGGCAATCAGCCCCAGCATTTT.